This record looks at one TCR beta chain sequence and its context. No antigen is known for it. This sample was taken from a study of cytomegalovirus exposure and HLA in healthy donors. With 60 Vbeta and 13 Jbeta primers, the PCR was carried out. The data were produced by immunoSEQ multiplex PCR, yet TCRdb's version contains in-frame clones alone and is incomplete. The top ten hold 2.8% of the sample, which has about 150,000 clones, 65% to 85% seen once. General study points: Prior analysis indicated that the majority of TCR beta V segments exhibited productivity approximately 87% or approximately 30% of the time.

Per the germline V gene, CDR1 is MGHRA and CDR2 is YSYEKL. J gave up 5 bases and V 3 bases, and 7 bases lay outside the gene matches. The CDR3 runs to 15 residues. Input material: PBMCs. The rearrangement links TRBV4-1 to TRBJ2-3, with 8 bases identical to TRBD2. This sequence originates from a man between 18 and 35 years old in good health and CMV-seronegative. The CDR3 region has the DNA TGCGCCAGCAGCCATATCGGGGGGGACCAAGATACGCAGTATTTT. Translating it yields CASSHIGGDQDTQYF.